Listed here is a single T cell receptor (beta chain). This clonotype was detected many times. Its binding antigen is unknown. No quality values exist for individual bases; no much larger clone is one base distant. Germline trimming amounts to 5 bases on V and 5 bases on J, with 7 as the count of junction bases outside the gene matches. Based on the germline V gene (reference sequence), the CDR1 and CDR2 sequences are MNHEY and SMNVEV. The CDR3 spans 16 residues, from the cysteine through the phenylalanine. Only the CDR3 part of the read is kept: 48 bases, read in frame from the first base. These data come from a study of T cell repertoires in cytomegalovirus infection (dated by TCRdb to between 2017 and 2020). About the investigation overall: Because public TCR beta signatures pointed to carriage of CMV infection together with the matching HLA type, the HLA type of each donor mattered for the analysis.

Points the paper makes about the study in general: Cumulative frequency of public TCR beta family members discriminated carriers of CMV infection plus the relevant HLA type in this cohort and an independent 352-donor cohort. In the ex vivo response, HLA-C-restricted CMV-specific TCR beta clonotypes were dominant, and in two of eight donors the single most frequent clonotype came from this HLA-C-restricted group.

Sequenced using an Illumina HiSeq 1500. In-frame beta chains were kept once TCRdb had trimmed the public reads at Q25 with fastp and called clones with MiXCR. Rows with one shared CDR3 protein collapse into an entry with the most common genes and DNA. The sample yields 210,000 or so distinct CDR3 sequences; roughly 6.5% were counted once. The ten largest make up more than 5.5% of the sample. The sample consisted of PBMCs. This clonotype was sampled from a human donor in good health (CMV status not recorded). Some clones in this sample may be carry-over from other donors' samples. The chain was built from TRBV27 and TRBJ2-2, and 11 bases in between align with TRBD1. The CDR3 corresponds to CASSLQDRGHTGELFF. The nucleotide sequence is given as TGTGCCAGCAGTCTACAGGACAGGGGGCATACCGGGGAGCTGTTTTTT.